This entry features one T cell receptor (beta chain) sequence. Its antigen is unidentified. This record comes from a study of PD-1 blockade in classical Hodgkin lymphoma. Study-level findings and limits: Prior therapy or disease activity may underlie the repertoire differences, whose causes remain undefined.

Each of the patients experienced relapse following autologous stem cell transplantation, and their brentuximab vedotin exposure differed. There are 15 residues in the CDR3. Germline CDR1 and CDR2: SEHNR and FQNEAQ (reference sequence). The junction had 15 bases not matched to a gene; V was cut back by 11 bases and J by 2 bases. Some clones are missing from TCRdb's copy, which holds only in-frame ones; the method was immunoSEQ multiplex PCR. The data contain roughly 92,000 clones, roughly 90% of them singletons. The genes are TRBV7-9 and TRBJ2-7, with TRBD2 matching 7 bases. Sequenced here: peripheral blood mononuclear cells (PBMCs), sampled at baseline. The receptor was derived from a human donor with classical Hodgkin lymphoma. CDR3 DNA: TGTGCCGCCAGCGGTTCGGGGAGGGGCCCCTACGAGCAGTACTTC. It yields the protein CAASGSGRGPYEQYF.